The rows below give T cell receptor beta chains drawn from one sample of a study of identical twins. TCRdb re-called the 5' RACE reads through MiXCR, storing one row per CDR3 protein. The sample has 640,000 or so distinct CDR3 sequences, around 6% seen once. Sequenced: naive T cells sorted from blood. Receptors were obtained from a man aged 18 to 29 in good health. CDR3s include the opening cysteine and the closing phenylalanine or tryptophan. Each record gives: D gene, clone size, J gene, V gene, CDR3 protein, CDR3 DNA. The D gene is left open where the match is weak. Only part of the rows carry a size: once, few, many, or a class if the clone is expanded.

- | - | TRBJ1-1 | TRBV7-2 | CASSPVRLNTEAFF | TGTGCCAGCAGCCCAGTGAGGCTGAACACTGAAGCTTTCTTT
- | - | TRBJ2-4 | TRBV21-1 | CASSKADGLAKNIQYF | TGTGCCAGCAGCAAAGCTGACGGTCTAGCCAAAAACATTCAGTACTTC
TRBD2 | few | TRBJ2-1 | TRBV11-2 | CASSRKTSGSDAYNEQFF | TGTGCCAGCAGCCGTAAAACTAGCGGGAGTGACGCCTACAATGAGCAGTTCTTC
TRBD1 | many | TRBJ1-1 | TRBV15 | CATSSTGDGTEAFF | TGTGCCACCAGCTCGACAGGGGATGGGACTGAAGCTTTCTTT
TRBD1 | many | TRBJ1-1 | TRBV9 | CASSGTGGNTEAFF | TGTGCCAGCAGCGGGACAGGTGGGAACACTGAAGCTTTCTTT
- | many | TRBJ2-2 | TRBV28 | CASSSATGELFF | TGTGCCAGCAGCTCGGCCACCGGGGAGCTGTTTTTT
- | few | TRBJ2-7 | TRBV7-9 | CASSLVGTWDEQYF | TGTGCCAGCAGCTTAGTCGGGACCTGGGACGAGCAGTACTTC
- | many | TRBJ1-4 | TRBV7-2 | CASSPYPQEKLFF | TGTGCCAGCAGCCCATACCCACAAGAAAAACTGTTTTTT
- | many | TRBJ2-3 | TRBV29-1 | CSVGKGSGTDTQYF | TGCAGCGTCGGAAAGGGTTCGGGCACAGATACGCAGTATTTT
- | - | TRBJ2-2 | TRBV19 | CASSIAPGFTGELFF | TGTGCCAGTAGTATAGCCCCAGGGTTCACCGGGGAGCTGTTTTTT
TRBD1 | many | TRBJ2-7 | TRBV6-1 | CASSLTGTGDFYEQYF | TGTGCCAGCAGCCTAACCGGGACAGGGGATTTCTACGAGCAGTACTTC
- | many | TRBJ2-7 | TRBV14 | CASSQELGGVREQYF | TGTGCCAGCAGCCAAGAGTTGGGCGGGGTAAGAGAGCAGTACTTC
- | - | TRBJ2-6 | TRBV6-2/TRBV6-3 | CATTAFHSGANVLTF | TGTGCCACCACTGCATTTCACTCTGGGGCCAACGTCCTGACTTTC
TRBD2 | many | TRBJ2-3 | TRBV9 | CASSVGGSGSYVDTQYF | TGTGCCAGCAGCGTAGGGGGAAGCGGGAGTTATGTAGATACGCAGTATTTT
- | many | TRBJ2-6 | TRBV12-3/TRBV12-4 | CASSLWVLTSGANVLTF | TGTGCCAGCAGTTTATGGGTTCTGACGTCTGGGGCCAACGTCCTGACTTTC
TRBD1 | - | TRBJ2-6 | TRBV7-2 | CASSSSDGQGSGANVLTF | TGTGCCAGCAGCTCTAGCGATGGACAGGGTTCCGGGGCCAACGTCCTGACTTTC
TRBD2 | many | TRBJ2-7 | TRBV20-1 | CSAPPAGAHEQYF | TGCAGTGCCCCCCCAGCGGGAGCTCACGAGCAGTACTTC
TRBD1 | few | TRBJ2-4 | TRBV4-3 | CASSHPPGQEENIQYF | TGCGCCAGCAGCCACCCTCCGGGACAGGAGGAAAACATTCAGTACTTC
TRBD2 | many | TRBJ2-3 | TRBV9 | CASSMTSGADTQYF | TGTGCCAGCAGCATGACTAGCGGGGCAGATACGCAGTATTTT
- | many | TRBJ2-5 | TRBV7-7 | CASSLGERETQYF | TGTGCCAGCAGCTTAGGCGAAAGAGAGACCCAGTACTTC
- | few | TRBJ2-1 | TRBV5-1 | CASSLALGGSSYNEQFF | TGCGCCAGCAGCTTGGCCCTGGGGGGTAGCTCCTACAATGAGCAGTTCTTC
TRBD1 | few | TRBJ2-1 | TRBV20-1 | CSARGLGQGYNEQFF | TGCAGTGCTAGAGGACTGGGACAGGGTTACAATGAGCAGTTCTTC
TRBD2 | - | TRBJ2-1 | TRBV11-2 | CASGRLAGKQFF | TGTGCCAGCGGTAGACTAGCGGGTAAGCAGTTCTTC
TRBD1 | many | TRBJ2-4 | TRBV12-3/TRBV12-4 | CASSLQGEYIQYF | TGTGCCAGCAGTTTGCAGGGGGAATACATTCAGTACTTC
TRBD1 | few | TRBJ2-1 | TRBV2 | CASRGTGDYNEQFF | TGTGCCAGCAGGGGGACAGGGGATTACAATGAGCAGTTCTTC
TRBD2 | - | TRBJ2-1 | TRBV7-2 | CASSLPLAGGPPEQFF | TGTGCCAGCAGCTTGCCCCTAGCGGGAGGGCCCCCTGAGCAGTTCTTC
TRBD2 | many | TRBJ2-1 | TRBV29-1 | CSVEGLAEANEQFF | TGCAGCGTTGAGGGACTAGCGGAGGCCAATGAGCAGTTCTTC
TRBD2 | once | TRBJ2-1 | TRBV19 | CASSIELAGAREQFF | TGTGCCAGTAGTATCGAGCTAGCGGGAGCTCGGGAGCAGTTCTTC
TRBD1 | many | TRBJ1-3 | TRBV7-6 | CASSSADLTGVAGNTIYF | TGTGCCAGCAGCTCAGCCGACCTGACAGGGGTCGCTGGAAACACCATATATTTT
TRBD1 | - | TRBJ1-5 | TRBV6-1 | CASNPGQGGQPQHF | TGTGCCAGCAACCCCGGACAGGGCGGTCAGCCCCAGCATTTT
- | few | TRBJ2-7 | TRBV12-3/TRBV12-4 | CASSSTGLGAYEQYF | TGTGCCAGCAGTTCCACAGGGTTGGGTGCCTACGAGCAGTACTTC
TRBD2 | many | TRBJ2-3 | TRBV5-1 | CASSWGTSGTITDTQYF | TGCGCCAGCAGCTGGGGGACTAGCGGGACAATAACAGATACGCAGTATTTT